Detailed here is one T cell receptor beta chain. Its antigen is undetermined. Treatment described: 19 received Ad26.COV2.S at low or high dose, single or two shots; several received placebo; per-sample allocation not given. The samples date from day 63 after the first vaccine or placebo injection. Assay: immunoSEQ multiplex PCR; the TCRdb copy retains only in-frame clones and omits some. The repertoire holds fewer than 400,000 clones, with around nine tenths as singletons. The data were taken from a study of Ad26.COV2.S vaccination and SARS-CoV-2 variants. At the level of the study: Recipients of Ad26.COV2.S got it intramuscularly, once or twice 56 days apart. Notes on the study in general: Whether participants received vaccine or placebo, their non-spike TCR breadth was similar. Vaccine recipients posted higher spike-specific TCR breadth than their placebo counterparts.

The CDR3 covers 16 residues. Per germline, CDR1 MNHNS and CDR2 SASEGT. V gave up 2 bases and J gave up 0 bases, with 14 bases separating them. This sequence joins TRBV6-1 and TRBJ2-7; D possibly uses TRBD1 or TRBD2 (5 bases each). The sample was peripheral blood, taken in a trial of Ad26.COV2.S vaccine versus placebo. This receptor was taken from a person between 18 and 65 years old who received the Ad26.COV2.S COVID-19 vaccine or a placebo. In DNA, the CDR3 is TGTGCCAGCAGTGAACCGGGGACCACGTACTCCTACGAGCAGTACTTC. The encoded protein is CASSEPGTTYSYEQYF.